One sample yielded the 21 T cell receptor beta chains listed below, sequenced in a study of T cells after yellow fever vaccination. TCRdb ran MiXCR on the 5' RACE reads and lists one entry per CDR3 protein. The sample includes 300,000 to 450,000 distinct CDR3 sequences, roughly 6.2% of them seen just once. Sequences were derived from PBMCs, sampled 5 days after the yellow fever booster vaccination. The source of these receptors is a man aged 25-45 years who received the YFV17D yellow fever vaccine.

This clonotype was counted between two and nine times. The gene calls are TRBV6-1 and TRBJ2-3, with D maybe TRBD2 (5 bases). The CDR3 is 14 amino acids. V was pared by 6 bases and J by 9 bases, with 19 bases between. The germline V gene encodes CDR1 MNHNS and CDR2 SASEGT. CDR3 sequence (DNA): TGTGCCAGCAGCCCATTCGCGCGGACTTTGACGCAGTATTTT. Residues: CASSPFARTLTQYF.

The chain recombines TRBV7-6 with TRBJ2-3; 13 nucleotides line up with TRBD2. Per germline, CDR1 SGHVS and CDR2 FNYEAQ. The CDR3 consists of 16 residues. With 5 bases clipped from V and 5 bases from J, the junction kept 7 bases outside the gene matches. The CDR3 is CASSRRTSGSVDTQYF. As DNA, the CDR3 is TGTGCCAGCAGCCGCCGGACTAGCGGGAGCGTAGATACGCAGTATTTT.

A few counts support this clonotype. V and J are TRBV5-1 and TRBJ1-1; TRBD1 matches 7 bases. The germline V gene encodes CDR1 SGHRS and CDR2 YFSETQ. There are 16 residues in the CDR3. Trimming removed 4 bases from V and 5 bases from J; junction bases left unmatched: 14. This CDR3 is CASSQQGSVGTTEAFF. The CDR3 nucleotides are TGCGCCAGCAGCCAACAGGGGTCGGTAGGAACTACTGAAGCTTTCTTT. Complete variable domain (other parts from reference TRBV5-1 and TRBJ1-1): KAGVTQTPRYLIKTRGQQVTLSCSPISGHRSVSWYQQTPGQGLQFLFEYFSETQRNKGNFPGRFSGRQFSNSRSEMNVSTLELGDSALYLCASSQQGSVGTTEAFFGQGTRLTVV.

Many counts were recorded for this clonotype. CDR3 amino acids: CASSQRDSNEQFF. The CDR3 DNA sequence: TGTGCCAGCAGCCAACGAGACAGTAATGAGCAGTTCTTC. The rearrangement joins TRBV4-2 to TRBJ2-1; TRBD1 is a possible D gene (5 bases). V was pared by 2 bases and J by 7 bases, with 9 bases between. Germline-derived CDR1 and CDR2 are LGHNA and YNFKEQ. This CDR3 comprises 13 residues.

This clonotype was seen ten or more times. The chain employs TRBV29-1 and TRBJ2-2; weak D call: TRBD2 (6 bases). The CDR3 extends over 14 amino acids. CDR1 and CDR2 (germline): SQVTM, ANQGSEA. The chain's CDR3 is CSASKDYRTGELFF. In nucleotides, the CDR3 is TGCAGTGCCTCGAAGGACTACCGCACCGGGGAGCTGTTTTTT.

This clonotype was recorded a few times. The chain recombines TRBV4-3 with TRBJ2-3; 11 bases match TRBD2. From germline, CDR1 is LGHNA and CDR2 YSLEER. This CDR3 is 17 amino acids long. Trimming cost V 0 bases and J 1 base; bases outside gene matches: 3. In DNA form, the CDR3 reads TGCGCCAGCAGCCAAGATTTACTAGCGGGGGGCACAGATACGCAGTATTTT. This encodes CASSQDLLAGGTDTQYF.

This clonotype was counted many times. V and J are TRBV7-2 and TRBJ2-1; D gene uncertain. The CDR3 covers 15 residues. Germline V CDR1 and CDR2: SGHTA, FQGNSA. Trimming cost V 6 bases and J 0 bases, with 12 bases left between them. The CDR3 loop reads CASSFTPFSYNEQFF. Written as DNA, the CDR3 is TGTGCCAGCAGTTTCACTCCGTTCTCCTACAATGAGCAGTTCTTC.

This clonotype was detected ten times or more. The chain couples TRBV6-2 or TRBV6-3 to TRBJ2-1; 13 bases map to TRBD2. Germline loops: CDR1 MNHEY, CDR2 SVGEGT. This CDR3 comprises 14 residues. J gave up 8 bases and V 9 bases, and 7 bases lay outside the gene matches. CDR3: CASRTSGSIYEQFF. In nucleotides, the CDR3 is TGTGCCAGTAGGACTAGCGGGAGTATATATGAGCAGTTCTTC.

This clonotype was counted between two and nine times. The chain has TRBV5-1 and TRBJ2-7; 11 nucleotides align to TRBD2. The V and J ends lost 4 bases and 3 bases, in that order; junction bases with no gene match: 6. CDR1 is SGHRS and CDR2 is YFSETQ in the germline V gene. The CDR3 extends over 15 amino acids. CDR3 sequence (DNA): TGCGCCAGCAGCGAGGGACTAGCGGACGGCTACGAGCAGTACTTC. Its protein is CASSEGLADGYEQYF.

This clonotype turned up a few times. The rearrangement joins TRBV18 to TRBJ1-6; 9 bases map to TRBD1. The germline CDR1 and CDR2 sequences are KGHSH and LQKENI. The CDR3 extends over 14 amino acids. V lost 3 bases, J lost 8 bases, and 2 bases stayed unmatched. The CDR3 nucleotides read TGTGCCAGCTCACCCGGGACAGGGTATTCACCCCTCCACTTT. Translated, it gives CASSPGTGYSPLHF. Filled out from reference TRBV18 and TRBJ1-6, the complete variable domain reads NAGVMQNPRHLVRRRGQEARLRCSPMKGHSHVYWYRQLPEEGLKFMVYLQKENIIDESGMPKERFSAEFPKEGPSILRIQQVVRGDSAAYFCASSPGTGYSPLHFGNGTRLTVT.

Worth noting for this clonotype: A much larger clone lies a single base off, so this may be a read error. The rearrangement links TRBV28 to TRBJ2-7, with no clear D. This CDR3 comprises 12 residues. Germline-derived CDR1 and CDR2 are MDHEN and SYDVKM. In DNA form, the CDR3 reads TGTGCCAGTAGGACGGCTTCCTACGAGCGGTACTTC. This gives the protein CASRTASYERYF.

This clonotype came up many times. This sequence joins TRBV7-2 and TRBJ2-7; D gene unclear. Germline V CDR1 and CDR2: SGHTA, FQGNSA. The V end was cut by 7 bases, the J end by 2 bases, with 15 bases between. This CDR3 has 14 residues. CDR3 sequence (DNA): TGTGCCAGCAACGATAGCCCAGGAGCCTACGAGCAGTACTTC. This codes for CASNDSPGAYEQYF. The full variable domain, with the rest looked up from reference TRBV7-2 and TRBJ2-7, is GAGVSQSPSNKVTEKGKDVELRCDPISGHTALYWYRQSLGQGLEFLIYFQGNSAPDKSGLPSDRFSAERTGGSVSTLTIQRTQQEDSAVYLCASNDSPGAYEQYFGPGTRLTVT.

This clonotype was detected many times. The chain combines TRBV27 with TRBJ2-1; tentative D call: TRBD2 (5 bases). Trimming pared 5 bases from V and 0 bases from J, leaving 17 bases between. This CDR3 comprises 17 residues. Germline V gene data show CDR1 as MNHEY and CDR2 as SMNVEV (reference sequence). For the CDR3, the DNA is TGTGCCAGCAGTCCAGCGGAGGTTTTGAGCTCCTACAATGAGCAGTTCTTC. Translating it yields CASSPAEVLSSYNEQFF.

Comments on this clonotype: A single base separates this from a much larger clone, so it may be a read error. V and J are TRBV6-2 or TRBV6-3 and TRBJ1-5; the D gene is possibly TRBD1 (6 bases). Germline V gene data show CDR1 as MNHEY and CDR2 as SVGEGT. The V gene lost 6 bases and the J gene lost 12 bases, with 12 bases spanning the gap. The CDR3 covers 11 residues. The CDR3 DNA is TGTGCCAGCAGATCTGGGGGCCGCCAGCATTTT. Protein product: CASRSGGRQHF.

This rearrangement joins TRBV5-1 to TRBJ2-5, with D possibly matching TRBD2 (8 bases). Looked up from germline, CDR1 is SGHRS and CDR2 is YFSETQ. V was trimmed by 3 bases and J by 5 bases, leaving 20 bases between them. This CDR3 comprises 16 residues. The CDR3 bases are TGCGCCAGCAGCTCGGGAGGGACAGCGTTACGGGAGACCCAGTACTTC. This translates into CASSSGGTALRETQYF.

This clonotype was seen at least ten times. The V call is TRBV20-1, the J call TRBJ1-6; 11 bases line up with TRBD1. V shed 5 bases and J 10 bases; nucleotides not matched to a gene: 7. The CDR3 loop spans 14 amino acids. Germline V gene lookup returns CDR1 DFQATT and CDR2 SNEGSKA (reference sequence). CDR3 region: CSAYPGQGDSPLHF. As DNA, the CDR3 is TGCAGTGCTTACCCGGGACAGGGGGACTCACCCCTCCACTTT.

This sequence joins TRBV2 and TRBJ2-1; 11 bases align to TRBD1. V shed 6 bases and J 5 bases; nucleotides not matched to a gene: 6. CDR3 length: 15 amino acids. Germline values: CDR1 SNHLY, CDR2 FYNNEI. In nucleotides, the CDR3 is TGTGCCAGCAGAACCGGGACAGGGGGACACAATGAGCAGTTCTTC. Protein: CASRTGTGGHNEQFF.

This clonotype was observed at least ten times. The CDR3 DNA reads as TGCAGTGCTAGACCAGCGGCAACCTCCCTGGGGCCAGATACGCAGTATTTT. As protein: CSARPAATSLGPDTQYF. The rearrangement links TRBV20-1 to TRBJ2-3; D may correspond to TRBD1 or TRBD2 (5 bases each). V was shortened by 2 bases and J by 4 bases, with 22 bases between the two germline ends. Germline CDR1 is DFQATT and CDR2 is SNEGSKA (reference sequence). The CDR3 length is 17 residues.

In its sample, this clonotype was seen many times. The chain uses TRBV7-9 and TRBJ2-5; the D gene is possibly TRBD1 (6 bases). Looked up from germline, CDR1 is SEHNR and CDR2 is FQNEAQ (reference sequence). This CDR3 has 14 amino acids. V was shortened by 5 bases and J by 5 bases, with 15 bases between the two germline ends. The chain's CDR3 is CASSRTTGPETQYF. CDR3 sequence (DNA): TGTGCCAGCAGCCGCACCACAGGGCCCGAGACCCAGTACTTC.

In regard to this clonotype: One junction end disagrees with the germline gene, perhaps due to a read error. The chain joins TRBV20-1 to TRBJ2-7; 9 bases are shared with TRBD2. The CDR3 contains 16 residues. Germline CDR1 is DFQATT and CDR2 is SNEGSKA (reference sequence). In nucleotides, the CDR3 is TGCTGTGCTAGTGTTATAGCGGGGGCGGGGACCTACGAGCAGTACTTC. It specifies CCASVIAGAGTYEQYF.

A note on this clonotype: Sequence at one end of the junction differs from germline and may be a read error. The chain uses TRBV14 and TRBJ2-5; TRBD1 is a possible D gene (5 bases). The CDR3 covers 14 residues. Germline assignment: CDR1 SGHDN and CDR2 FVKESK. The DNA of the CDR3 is TGTGCCAGCAGACAAGGGGCTACCCAAGAGACCCAGTACTTC. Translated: CASRQGATQETQYF.